This T cell receptor (beta chain) was obtained from a study of blood T cell repertoires in COVID-19 (dated by TCRdb to 2018 to 2021). In the study overall: Collaborator samples came from the United States, Italy and Spain and covered acute and convalescent phases of COVID-19. The prospective study material was composed of cDNA or gDNA derived from T cells, B-cell-depleted T cells, or PBMCs. Deeply sampled blood TCRbeta repertoires from subjects exposed to, actively infected with, or recovered from COVID-19 were included in the dataset. The repertoires were released in a freely available public database meant as a resource for research on the immune response to SARS-CoV-2. The samples were drawn from two sources: the first 160 participants of the ongoing ImmuneRACE study, and 1,000 to 1,500 subjects contributed by 6 global collaborators. The sample metadata nearly always contained a de-identified subject ID, COVID-19 status, age in years and sex. Where HLA class I and class II types were available, the types were taken from metadata supplied by the sample provider, not from assay-based typing.

As for this clone: Its antigen target is currently unknown. No qualities accompany the bases; no much larger clone lies one base away.

In Seattle, one collaborating source enrolled patients while the infection was active and tracked those patients longitudinally over the course of disease. Collaborating institutions collected whole blood in K2EDTA tubes following their own protocols. Collaborator samples were shipped for TCRbeta analysis as frozen whole blood, isolated PBMCs, or DNA extracted from either sample type. The immunoSEQ Assay, a bias-controlled multiplex PCR, was used to amplify TCRbeta CDR3 regions from genomic DNA. The authors' pipeline ran thus. The number of nucleated cells in each sample was estimated from the amplification of reference gene primers within the assay. To quantify the absolute abundance of each unique TCRbeta CDR3 rearrangement, sequence reads were collapsed and filtered. Productive Simpson clonality was computed per sample as the square root of Simpson's diversity index over productive rearrangements. Drawn from immuneACCESS, this table holds only the in-frame rearrangements with V and J called that TCRdb kept. Clones are partly lost; checked studies trace under half to an unresolved V gene and leave the rest unexplained. That table is the source of V, J and clone size, and D and trimming were worked out from the DNA. The sample table holds 200,000 to 250,000 clones, of which 75% to 90% were seen once. Less than 3.5% of the sample is taken by the ten largest.

What the research found in general, with its limitations: How much clinical and demographic metadata was included differed by source and by participant, and the metadata was provided uncurated.

The CDR3, cysteine through phenylalanine, is 15 amino acids long. Only the CDR3 DNA stays, 45 bases, in frame from base 1. V loses 4 bases at its end and J loses 7 bases; junction bases beyond the gene matches: 13. CDR1 and CDR2 are drawn from the germline V gene: SGHRS, YFSETQ. The sample comprised peripheral blood. This sequence uses TRBV5-1 and TRBJ1-1; 7 central nucleotides agree with TRBD1. This TCR was recovered from a man aged 30 to 39 with COVID-19, enrolled during active disease. The DNA reads TGCGCCAGCAGCCCGATTCGACAGGGTTTGGGTGAAGCTTTCTTT. Translated, it reads CASSPIRQGLGEAFF.